The next 5 T cell receptor beta chains were all read from a single sample in a study of blood T cell repertoires in COVID-19. Profiled with immunoSEQ multiplex PCR; TCRdb holds only in-frame clones, not every one. The table lists under 450,000 clones, 86% of them singletons. Material: peripheral blood. These receptors came from a woman in her sixties or seventies with COVID-19, enrolled during active disease.

The DNA for the CDR3 is TGTGCCACCCAGCGGGGGGGCAAATATGAGCAGTTCTTC. It is translated as CATQRGGKYEQFF. The chain couples TRBV27 to TRBJ2-1, with 10 bases matching TRBD2. This CDR3 comprises 13 residues. The germline V gene encodes CDR1 MNHEY and CDR2 SMNVEV (reference sequence). V shed 10 bases, J shed 8 bases, and the junction held 8 bases outside the gene matches.

The chain carries TRBV7-8 and TRBJ2-3; TRBD1 matches 9 bases. Germline CDR1 is SGHVS and CDR2 is FQNEAQ. The CDR3 is 14 residues long. The J segment lost 6 bases and the V segment lost 7 bases, leaving 8 bases of the junction unmatched. In nucleotides, the CDR3 is TGTGCCAGCACCTGGACAGGGGATGGGGATACGCAGTATTTT. Translating gives CASTWTGDGDTQYF.

The chain carries TRBV7-9 and TRBJ2-4; tentative D call: TRBD2 (7 bases). The CDR3 runs 16 residues. Looked up from germline, CDR1 is SEHNR and CDR2 is FQNEAQ (reference sequence). V shed 5 bases and J shed 1 base, with 15 bases lying between them. CDR3 DNA sequence: TGTGCCAGCAGCCAAGGGGGGGCGGAGGCCAAAAACATTCAGTACTTC. This translates into CASSQGGAEAKNIQYF.

The chain joins TRBV5-1 to TRBJ2-5, with 8 bases lining up with TRBD2. V trimming: 0 bases; J trimming: 2 bases; junction bases outside the gene matches: 9. Germline CDR1 SGHRS, CDR2 YFSETQ. CDR3 length: 17 residues. In nucleotides, the CDR3 is TGCGCCAGCAGCTTGGATGGGGTAGCGGGGAGTCAAGAGACCCAGTACTTC. Its translation: CASSLDGVAGSQETQYF.

The V and J genes are TRBV10-2 and TRBJ2-7; D call uncertain. From germline, CDR1 is WSHSY and CDR2 SAAADI. The germline V and J ends were trimmed by 10 bases and 0 bases, with 13 bases remaining between them. The CDR3 covers 13 residues. The CDR3 DNA reads TGCGCCACCACCGCGGCTATCTCCTACGAGCAGTACTTC. This codes for CATTAAISYEQYF.